These 24 T cell receptor beta chains were all obtained from the same sample, sequenced in a study of T cell changes during pregnancy in multiple sclerosis (dated by TCRdb to 2018 to 2020). Receptors were amplified or captured by the immunoSEQ multiplex PCR assay. Drawn from immuneACCESS, this table holds only the in-frame rearrangements with V and J called that TCRdb kept. Clones are partly lost; checked studies trace under half to an unresolved V gene and leave the rest unexplained. Counted in this sample were 50,000 or so clones; about 93% of them appeared once. Approximately 4% of the sample comes from the top ten. The source was CD8+ T cells from peripheral blood mononuclear cells, collected after pregnancy. All receptors come from a female donor with multiple sclerosis, enrolled in a pregnancy study.

The chain employs TRBV4-3 and TRBJ1-2; D is undetermined. The V gene lost 2 bases and the J gene lost 4 bases, with 14 bases spanning the gap. CDR1 and CDR2 from the germline V gene are LGHNA and YSLEER. CDR3 length: 15 amino acids. CDR3 residues: CASSQQPHSGYGYTF. CDR3 DNA: TGCGCCAGCAGCCAACAACCTCACAGCGGCTATGGCTACACCTTC.

The V call is TRBV4-1, the J call TRBJ2-1, with TRBD1 matching over 7 bases. CDR1 is MGHRA, CDR2 YSYEKL, per germline. The J segment lost 5 bases and the V segment lost 5 bases, leaving 12 bases of the junction unmatched. This CDR3 has 16 amino acids. CDR3 sequence: CASSLIGQEMDNEQFF. The CDR3 nucleotides are TGCGCCAGCAGCTTAATAGGACAGGAGATGGACAATGAGCAGTTCTTC.

The count of this clone is one. The V and J genes are TRBV9 and TRBJ2-1; possibly TRBD2 for D (5 bases). The germline gives CDR1 SGDLS, CDR2 YYNGEE. This CDR3 has 12 amino acids. Trimming left V 4 bases short and J 6 bases short, with 8 bases between. The CDR3 loop reads CASSMEANEQFF. In nucleotides, the CDR3 is TGTGCCAGCAGCATGGAGGCCAATGAGCAGTTCTTC.

This sequence joins TRBV7-2 and TRBJ2-1; a possible D gene is TRBD2 (5 bases). The V end lost 4 bases, the J end lost 1 base, and 11 bases lay between the germline ends. This CDR3 has 15 residues. Germline values: CDR1 SGHTA, CDR2 FQGNSA. CDR3 in amino acids: CASSYAGGSYNEQFF. CDR3 DNA sequence: TGTGCCAGCAGCTACGCGGGTGGTTCCTACAATGAGCAGTTCTTC.

The chain has TRBV27 and TRBJ2-1; no reliable D call. The ends were cut back, 2 bases at V and 2 bases at J, with 7 bases in the middle. The CDR3 extends over 14 amino acids. Germline V lookup: CDR1 MNHEY, CDR2 SMNVEV (reference sequence). CDR3 DNA: TGTGCCAGCAGTTTACGGTCCACCTACAATGAGCAGTTCTTC. Protein product: CASSLRSTYNEQFF.

This CDR3 is CASSEEGGVPYNEQFF. CDR3 nucleotides: TGTGCCAGCAGTGAAGAGGGAGGGGTACCCTACAATGAGCAGTTCTTC. The chain couples TRBV2 to TRBJ2-1, with 7 bases lining up with TRBD2. With V trimmed by 1 base and J by 2 bases, 5 bases remained unmatched. The CDR3 has 16 amino acids. Germline values: CDR1 SNHLY, CDR2 FYNNEI.

The genes are TRBV28 and TRBJ1-5; TRBD1 matches 11 bases. The V gene's germline CDR1 is MDHEN and CDR2 SYDVKM. V lost 1 base to trimming and J lost 5 bases; unmatched junction nucleotides: 10. The CDR3 runs 18 residues. CDR3 residues: CASSLLPPGQGAYQPQHF. CDR3 nucleotides: TGTGCCAGCAGTTTATTACCCCCCGGACAGGGGGCATATCAGCCCCAGCATTTT.

The genes are TRBV6-5 and TRBJ1-2, with TRBD1 matching over 10 bases. With V trimmed by 2 bases and J by 3 bases, 6 bases remained unmatched. Germline CDR1 is MNHEY and CDR2 is SVGAGI. The CDR3 is 16 amino acids. This CDR3 reads CASSYGGTGEYYGYTF. The CDR3 region has the DNA TGTGCCAGCAGTTACGGGGGGACAGGGGAATACTATGGCTACACCTTC.

The chain has TRBV28 and TRBJ1-2, with 7 nucleotides matching TRBD1. With 6 bases clipped from V and 0 bases from J, the junction kept 13 bases outside the gene matches. Germline V gives CDR1 MDHEN, CDR2 SYDVKM. This CDR3 region has 17 residues. The CDR3 bases are TGTGCCAGCAGCCCACGGGACAGAGGACCTACTAACTATGGCTACACCTTC. Translated, it gives CASSPRDRGPTNYGYTF.

The J gene is TRBJ2-5, the V gene TRBV2; the D gene is possibly TRBD1 (5 bases). CDR3 length: 15 residues. The germline CDR1 and CDR2 sequences are SNHLY and FYNNEI. The ends were cut back, 3 bases at V and 2 bases at J, with 13 bases in the middle. The CDR3 DNA follows: TGTGCCAGCAGTGAGGATCAGGGCATGCAAGAGACCCAGTACTTC. Translating it yields CASSEDQGMQETQYF.

The chain joins TRBV6-4 to TRBJ2-1, with 9 bases aligning to TRBD1. Germline lookup yields CDR1 MRHNA and CDR2 SNTAGT. The V segment lost 3 bases and the J segment 7 bases; nucleotides outside the gene matches: 7. This CDR3 is 15 amino acids long. Here the CDR3 DNA reads TGTGCCAGCAGTGAGTACAGGGGGCCGGGGAATGAGCAGTTCTTC. It yields the protein CASSEYRGPGNEQFF.

The chain couples TRBV2 to TRBJ2-3; the match to TRBD2 covers 10 bases. This CDR3 is 15 amino acids long. The germline gives CDR1 SNHLY, CDR2 FYNNEI. Germline trimming cut 4 bases from V and 2 bases from J; bases unmatched to any gene: 3. The CDR3 here is CASSVSGGLTDTQYF. CDR3 nucleotides: TGTGCCAGCAGTGTTAGCGGGGGGCTCACAGATACGCAGTATTTT.

The chain uses TRBV4-2 and TRBJ1-1, with no clear D. This CDR3 is 16 amino acids long. Per the germline V gene, CDR1 is LGHNA and CDR2 is YNFKEQ. V shed 0 bases and J shed 0 bases, with 11 bases lying between them. In DNA, the CDR3 is TGTGCCAGCAGCCAAGAAGGAACGGGGTTGAACACTGAAGCTTTCTTT. It specifies CASSQEGTGLNTEAFF.

This rearrangement joins TRBV19 to TRBJ2-1, with TRBD2 matching 11 bases. CDR1 and CDR2 from the germline V gene are LNHDA and SQIVND (reference sequence). The CDR3 contains 16 residues. V dropped 3 bases and J dropped 7; count of bases not matched to a gene: 8. The CDR3 loop reads CASSIQASGGQNEQFF. For the CDR3, the DNA is TGTGCCAGTAGTATTCAGGCTAGCGGGGGGCAGAATGAGCAGTTCTTC.

The CDR3 DNA reads TGTGCCAGCAGTGCAGGGGGGTGGTCCTCCTACAATGAGCAGTTCTTC. Translated: CASSAGGWSSYNEQFF. The chain couples TRBV6-4 to TRBJ2-1, with a possible D match to TRBD1 (7 bases). CDR3 length: 16 residues. Trimming removed 4 bases from V and 0 bases from J, with 13 bases in between. The V gene's germline CDR1 is MRHNA and CDR2 SNTAGT.

The chain has TRBV10-3 and TRBJ2-5, with TRBD2 identical over 11 bases. The CDR3 length is 16 residues. Trimming cost V 4 bases and J 2 bases; bases outside gene matches: 6. CDR1 is ENHRY and CDR2 is SYGVKD in the germline V gene. Here the CDR3 DNA reads TGTGCCATCAGTGTGCTAGCGGGGGGTGATCAAGAGACCCAGTACTTC. Translated, it gives CAISVLAGGDQETQYF.

This rearrangement joins TRBV15 to TRBJ2-1, with TRBD2 matching over 8 bases. After removal of 5 bases from V and 4 bases from J, the junction contained 4 bases not matched to a gene. CDR3 length equals 14 residues. Germline V gene data show CDR1 as LNHNV and CDR2 as YYDKDF (reference sequence). This CDR3 is CATSGAGDYNEQFF. CDR3 sequence (DNA): TGTGCCACCAGCGGAGCGGGAGATTACAATGAGCAGTTCTTC.

The CDR3 here is CASSVDGDQETQYF. The CDR3 DNA reads as TGTGCCAGCAGCGTGGACGGGGATCAAGAGACCCAGTACTTC. The chain uses TRBV9 and TRBJ2-5; weak D call: TRBD2 (5 bases). The germline V and J ends were trimmed by 2 bases and 2 bases, with 10 bases remaining between them. Germline assignment: CDR1 SGDLS and CDR2 YYNGEE. The CDR3 extends over 14 amino acids.

This clone appeared once. The chain uses TRBV4-1 and TRBJ2-7, with 7 nucleotides matching TRBD2. V was pared by 3 bases and J by 1 base, with 9 bases of the junction left unmatched. The CDR3 has 16 amino acids. Per the germline V gene, CDR1 is MGHRA and CDR2 is YSYEKL. The CDR3: CASSQGSGAGSYEQYF. The CDR3 nucleotides read TGCGCCAGCAGCCAGGGAAGCGGGGCGGGTTCCTACGAGCAGTACTTC.

The CDR3 loop reads CASSAGSAYGYTF. DNA of the CDR3: TGTGCCAGCAGCGCAGGGTCGGCCTATGGCTACACCTTC. V usage is TRBV9 and J usage is TRBJ1-2; the D gene is possibly TRBD1 (5 bases). There are 13 residues in the CDR3. From germline, CDR1 is SGDLS and CDR2 YYNGEE. V lost 3 bases and J 4 bases, leaving 10 bases between the germline ends.

This rearrangement joins TRBV4-2 to TRBJ2-7, with D possibly TRBD2 on 6 matching bases. V lost 3 bases and J lost 3, with 21 bases in between. The CDR3 covers 17 residues. Per germline, CDR1 LGHNA and CDR2 YNFKEQ. DNA of the CDR3: TGTGCCAGCAGCCAGCTGGTAGCGGTAACAACCATCTACGAGCAGTACTTC. Encoded protein: CASSQLVAVTTIYEQYF.

The rearrangement joins TRBV7-6 to TRBJ2-1, with 10 bases identical to TRBD2. The J segment lost 5 bases and the V segment lost 0 bases, leaving 4 bases of the junction unmatched. Germline V gene lookup returns CDR1 SGHVS and CDR2 FNYEAQ. CDR3 length: 16 residues. CDR3 nucleotide sequence: TGTGCCAGCAGCTTAGCGGCAAGCGGGAGGGACAATGAGCAGTTCTTC. It yields the protein CASSLAASGRDNEQFF.

The V call is TRBV27, the J call TRBJ2-7, with 8 bases that match TRBD2. V lost 5 bases and J lost 3; bases outside the gene matches: 9. The CDR3 spans 15 residues. Germline assignment: CDR1 MNHEY and CDR2 SMNVEV (reference sequence). The CDR3 DNA reads TGTGCCAGCAGTCTGACTAGCGCTTTTTTCTACGAGCAGTACTTC. It is translated as CASSLTSAFFYEQYF.

V and J are TRBV4-2 and TRBJ1-1; weak D call: TRBD1 (6 bases). Germline V CDR1 and CDR2: LGHNA, YNFKEQ. The ends were cut back, 5 bases at V and 1 base at J, with 17 bases in the middle. The CDR3 extends over 16 amino acids. The CDR3 DNA reads as TGTGCCAGCAGCGGGAAGGGGTGGGACAAGAACACTGAAGCTTTCTTT. Translation gives CASSGKGWDKNTEAFF.